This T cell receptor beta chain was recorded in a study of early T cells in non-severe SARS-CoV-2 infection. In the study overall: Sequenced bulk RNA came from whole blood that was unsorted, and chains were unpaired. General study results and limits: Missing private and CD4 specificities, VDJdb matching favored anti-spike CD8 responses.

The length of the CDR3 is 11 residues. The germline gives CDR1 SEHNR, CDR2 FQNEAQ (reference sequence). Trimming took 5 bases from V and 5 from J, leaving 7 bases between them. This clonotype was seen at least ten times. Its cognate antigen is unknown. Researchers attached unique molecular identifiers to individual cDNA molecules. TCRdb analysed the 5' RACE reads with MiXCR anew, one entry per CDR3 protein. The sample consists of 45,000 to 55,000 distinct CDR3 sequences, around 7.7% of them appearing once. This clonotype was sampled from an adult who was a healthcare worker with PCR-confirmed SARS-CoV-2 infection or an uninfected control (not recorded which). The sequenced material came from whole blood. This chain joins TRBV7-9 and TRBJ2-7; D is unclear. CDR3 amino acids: CASSRNNEQYF. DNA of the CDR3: TGTGCCAGCAGCCGAAATAACGAGCAGTACTTC.